The 26 T cell receptor beta chains below were found in one sample sequenced in a study of beta chain features in type 1 diabetes. The whole isolated RNA underwent reverse transcription, so sequencing captured expressed TCRB transcripts. The protocol was immunoSEQ multiplex PCR, while the TCRdb copy is restricted to in-frame clones and leaves out a portion. The sample lists 680,000 or so clones; about 16% were seen once. What was sequenced was naive CD4+ T cells from blood. The receptors were gathered from a man in his late teens or twenties in good health.

This clone was seen a few times. The genes are TRBV5-4 and TRBJ2-5; possible D gene TRBD2, 6 bases. The V end was cut by 0 bases, the J end by 7 bases, with 16 bases between. The CDR3 is 15 amino acids. CDR1 is SGHNT and CDR2 is YYREEE in the germline V gene (reference sequence). The DNA for the CDR3 is TGTGCCAGCAGCTTGGCTCAAGGTTGGGGAGGGACCCAGTACTTC. Protein product: CASSLAQGWGGTQYF.

The CDR3 sequence is CASSLGQTRGPDTQYF. DNA of the CDR3: TGTGCCAGCAGCTTAGGCCAGACTAGAGGCCCAGATACGCAGTATTTT. The chain has TRBV11-3 and TRBJ2-3; maybe TRBD2 (6 bases). The V gene's germline CDR1 is SGHNT and CDR2 YENEEA. The V gene lost 1 base and the J gene lost 4 bases, with 15 bases spanning the gap. The CDR3 totals 16 residues.

The chain uses TRBV27 and TRBJ2-7, with D perhaps matching TRBD1 (6 bases). The CDR3 totals 15 residues. Germline-derived CDR1 and CDR2 are MNHEY and SMNVEV (reference sequence). The V gene lost 5 bases and the J gene lost 5 bases, with 19 bases spanning the gap. The CDR3 sequence is CASSLQGDRLHEQYF. The CDR3 region has the DNA TGTGCCAGCAGTCTACAGGGTGACCGCCTCCACGAGCAGTACTTC.

In nucleotides, the CDR3 is TGTGCCAGCTCAACAGGGAAAGCAACTAATGAAAAACTGTTTTTT. Translation: CASSTGKATNEKLFF. J is TRBJ1-4 and V is TRBV18; D perhaps matches TRBD1 (6 bases). Looked up from germline, CDR1 is KGHSH and CDR2 is LQKENI. Trimming removed 5 bases at V and 0 bases at J, with 10 bases between. The CDR3 runs to 15 residues. The full variable domain, with the rest looked up from reference TRBV18 and TRBJ1-4, is NAGVMQNPRHLVRRRGQEARLRCSPMKGHSHVYWYRQLPEEGLKFMVYLQKENIIDESGMPKERFSAEFPKEGPSILRIQQVVRGDSAAYFCASSTGKATNEKLFFGSGTQLSVL.

V and J are TRBV9 and TRBJ2-7; the D gene is possibly TRBD2 (6 bases). Germline V gene sequence: CDR1 SGDLS, CDR2 YYNGEE. Trimming removed 3 bases at V and 6 bases at J, with 16 bases between. The CDR3 spans 14 residues. The CDR3 DNA follows: TGTGCCAGCAGCGACGCCGGGCACGGGGGCGAGCAGTACTTC. This codes for CASSDAGHGGEQYF.

This clone was observed many times. V and J are TRBV6-6 and TRBJ1-3; unclear D gene. Germline V CDR1 and CDR2: MNHNY, SVGAGI (reference sequence). The CDR3 loop spans 14 amino acids. V lost 5 bases and J lost 0, with 8 bases in between. CDR3 loop: CASSGTSSGNTIYF. CDR3 in DNA: TGTGCCAGCAGTGGCACTAGCTCTGGAAACACCATATATTTT.

The V gene is TRBV6-4, the J gene TRBJ2-2; possible D gene TRBD1, 6 bases. The CDR3 has 16 amino acids. Germline CDR1 and CDR2: MRHNA and SNTAGT. V was cut by 6 bases and J by 4 bases, with 18 bases left in between. CDR3 region: CASSLQGSSATGELFF. The DNA for the CDR3 is TGTGCCAGCAGCCTACAGGGATCGTCGGCCACCGGGGAGCTGTTTTTT.

The chain uses TRBV9 and TRBJ2-2; D unresolved. Germline V gene sequence: CDR1 SGDLS, CDR2 YYNGEE. V gave up 4 bases and J gave up 5 bases, with 9 bases separating them. There are 13 residues in the CDR3. The CDR3 sequence is CASSTKNTGELFF. CDR3 sequence (DNA): TGTGCCAGCAGCACGAAGAATACCGGGGAGCTGTTTTTT.

The V gene is TRBV9, the J gene TRBJ2-2; D is uncertain. V was clipped by 2 bases and J by 0 bases, with 8 bases between them. This CDR3 is built from 15 residues. The germline gives CDR1 SGDLS, CDR2 YYNGEE. For the CDR3, the DNA is TGTGCCAGCAGCGTGGCCTTGCCGAACACCGGGGAGCTGTTTTTT. The encoded protein is CASSVALPNTGELFF.

The chain couples TRBV4-3 to TRBJ2-3; D is possibly TRBD2 (7 bases). The CDR3 contains 15 residues. The V gene lost 4 bases and the J gene lost 2 bases, with 13 bases spanning the gap. Germline V gene sequence: CDR1 LGHNA, CDR2 YSLEER. CDR3 sequence reads: CASSRGGGITDTQYF. For the CDR3, the DNA is TGCGCCAGCAGCCGAGGGGGGGGGATCACAGATACGCAGTATTTT.

J is TRBJ2-3 and V is TRBV9, with D perhaps TRBD1 (6 bases). CDR3 size: 14 residues. In germline, CDR1 is SGDLS, CDR2 YYNGEE. V gave up 1 base and J gave up 3 bases, with 9 bases separating them. The CDR3: CASSVRTVTDTQYF. The CDR3 DNA sequence: TGTGCCAGCAGCGTACGGACAGTAACAGATACGCAGTATTTT.

This chain links TRBV9 with TRBJ1-4; 9 bases agree with TRBD1. CDR1 and CDR2 from the germline V gene are SGDLS and YYNGEE. Losses at the gene ends were 3 bases for V and 8 bases for J; bases not matched to a gene: 5. The CDR3 consists of 14 residues. CDR3 loop: CASSAGTGHEKLFF. CDR3 nucleotides: TGTGCCAGCAGCGCTGGGACAGGGCACGAAAAACTGTTTTTT.

This clone has a handful of counts. This chain joins TRBV9 and TRBJ1-1; TRBD1 is a possible D gene (5 bases). Trimming shortened V by 4 bases and J by 0 bases, and 10 bases separated the two germline ends. From germline, CDR1 is SGDLS and CDR2 YYNGEE. The CDR3 is 14 amino acids. The CDR3, as DNA: TGTGCCAGCAGCCTAGGGGTCATGAACACTGAAGCTTTCTTT. Its protein product is CASSLGVMNTEAFF.

This clone was seen more than once but under ten times. The CDR3 DNA sequence: TGTGCCAGCAGTGAGAGAGGACTCGCCGGCGAGCAGTACTTC. Translating it yields CASSERGLAGEQYF. The chain combines TRBV25-1 with TRBJ2-7, with D tentatively TRBD2 (5 bases). V was cut by 3 bases and J by 6 bases, with 15 bases left in between. Germline CDR1 MGHDK, CDR2 SYGVNS. CDR3 length equals 14 residues.

V is TRBV10-3 and J is TRBJ1-2; 8 bases are a match to TRBD1. Germline V CDR1 and CDR2: ENHRY, SYGVKD. This CDR3 comprises 14 residues. V shed 3 bases, J shed 4 bases, and the junction held 4 bases outside the gene matches. The CDR3 bases are TGTGCCATCAGTGACCACGGGACAGGCTATGGCTACACCTTC. It is translated as CAISDHGTGYGYTF.

The chain carries TRBV5-1 and TRBJ2-1; D remains ambiguous. The CDR3 contains 16 residues. Deletions cut 0 bases from V and 0 bases from J, with 10 bases between. CDR1 and CDR2 (germline): SGHRS, YFSETQ. CDR3 DNA sequence: TGCGCCAGCAGCTTGGCCACGGATTACTCCTACAATGAGCAGTTCTTC. Translating it yields CASSLATDYSYNEQFF.

This clone has only a few counts. J is TRBJ2-5 and V is TRBV5-1; D is undetermined. Germline V gene sequence: CDR1 SGHRS, CDR2 YFSETQ. Trimming pared 4 bases from V and 1 base from J, leaving 8 bases between. The length of the CDR3 is 13 residues. The CDR3 loop is CASSIGIQETQYF. CDR3 sequence (DNA): TGCGCCAGCAGCATTGGGATCCAAGAGACCCAGTACTTC.

This clone was observed a few times. The genes are TRBV5-1 and TRBJ2-5, with 7 bases matching TRBD1. The germline V gene encodes CDR1 SGHRS and CDR2 YFSETQ. The J segment lost 0 bases and the V segment lost 5 bases, leaving 4 bases of the junction unmatched. The CDR3 has 14 residues. The CDR3 region has the DNA TGCGCCAGCAGGACGGGGACAGACCAAGAGACCCAGTACTTC. Translation gives CASRTGTDQETQYF.

This clone has more than one count but fewer than ten. The chain recombines TRBV23-1 with TRBJ1-1; the D is unclear. TRBV23-1 is flagged as an ORF with uncertain function. V gave up 1 base and J gave up 5 bases, with 14 bases separating them. CDR3 length: 15 amino acids. The CDR3 spells CASSQWSQPETEAFF. The CDR3 DNA reads TGCGCCAGCAGTCAATGGTCCCAGCCAGAGACTGAAGCTTTCTTT.

This clone was seen only a few times. V usage is TRBV7-9 and J usage is TRBJ2-5; D not resolved. The ends were cut back, 2 bases at V and 5 bases at J, with 12 bases in the middle. Germline V gene sequence: CDR1 SEHNR, CDR2 FQNEAQ (reference sequence). The CDR3 length is 14 residues. The CDR3 DNA reads as TGTGCCAGCAGCTTACTGGGCGTCCGGGAGACCCAGTACTTC. Protein: CASSLLGVRETQYF.

The chain couples TRBV7-2 to TRBJ2-4, with D uncertain. The CDR3 runs to 15 residues. From germline, CDR1 is SGHTA and CDR2 FQGNSA. V lost 1 base and J 2 bases, leaving 9 bases between the germline ends. As DNA, the CDR3 is TGTGCCAGCAGCTTAGTGTCACAGTCCAAAAACATTCAGTACTTC. The encoded protein is CASSLVSQSKNIQYF.

The genes are TRBV9 and TRBJ2-5; 9 bases are a match to TRBD2. Germline lookup yields CDR1 SGDLS and CDR2 YYNGEE. The CDR3 loop spans 15 amino acids. V dropped 0 bases and J dropped 0; count of bases not matched to a gene: 0. The CDR3 sequence: CASSVGGRDQETQYF. The CDR3 DNA follows: TGTGCCAGCAGCGTAGGCGGGAGGGACCAAGAGACCCAGTACTTC.

The chain has TRBV7-2 and TRBJ2-1; the D gene is possibly TRBD2 (6 bases). The CDR3 contains 16 residues. Trimming pared 7 bases from V and 7 bases from J, leaving 23 bases between. Germline lookup yields CDR1 SGHTA and CDR2 FQGNSA. The CDR3, as DNA: TGTGCCAGCAACGAGCTCGGGAGTACCGTTTTGAATGAGCAGTTCTTC. Translating it yields CASNELGSTVLNEQFF.

This chain uses TRBV6-6 with TRBJ2-5; D is possibly TRBD1 (7 bases). Trimming pared 5 bases from V and 5 bases from J, leaving 15 bases between. Germline V gene lookup returns CDR1 MNHNY and CDR2 SVGAGI (reference sequence). CDR3 length: 14 residues. CDR3 bases: TGTGCCAGCAGTAACCCGACAGGGAGGGAGACCCAGTACTTC. Protein product: CASSNPTGRETQYF.

This chain connects TRBV12-5 to TRBJ1-1; D remains ambiguous. CDR3 length equals 11 residues. With 7 bases removed from V and 5 bases from J, the gap between germline ends came to 8 bases. From germline, CDR1 is LGHNT and CDR2 FRNRAP. CDR3 sequence: CASVINTEAFF. The CDR3, as DNA: TGTGCTAGTGTTATAAATACTGAAGCTTTCTTT.

J is TRBJ2-2 and V is TRBV7-9, with unresolved D. The CDR3 covers 14 residues. V lost 6 bases and J lost 1, with 9 bases in between. Germline CDR1 SEHNR, CDR2 FQNEAQ (reference sequence). CDR3 bases: TGTGCCAGCAGAACCTCTAAGAACACCGGGGAGCTGTTTTTT. Amino acid sequence: CASRTSKNTGELFF. Complete variable domain (other parts from reference TRBV7-9 and TRBJ2-2): DTGVSQNPRHKITKRGQNVTFRCDPISEHNRLYWYRQTLGQGPEFLTYFQNEAQLEKSRLLSDRFSAERPKGSFSTLEIQRTEQGDSAMYLCASRTSKNTGELFFGEGSRLTVL.